Listed here are 6 T cell receptor beta chains from one sample, sequenced in a study of spatial heterogeneity in lung cancer. Time point denoted: sample taken at primary tumor resection. Unsorted samples of tumor, nontumor lung or frozen PBMC had their whole RNA sequenced. TCRdb used MiXCR to reprocess the 5' RACE reads, holding one entry per CDR3 protein. The table has roughly 13,000 distinct CDR3 sequences, about 9.5% seen once. The material sequenced was PBMCs, taken at surgery. The receptors come from a male donor with early-stage non-small cell lung cancer.

This clonotype was recorded many times. The DNA for the CDR3 is TGTGCCAGCAGCTTACGGGACCCACGTAATACTGAAGCTTTCTTT. Protein product: CASSLRDPRNTEAFF. V is TRBV7-6 and J is TRBJ1-1; TRBD1 might be the D (5 bases). This CDR3 comprises 15 residues. CDR1 SGHVS and CDR2 FNYEAQ come from the germline V gene. V lost 2 bases, J lost 5 bases, and 15 bases lay in between.

This clonotype was found many times. The rearrangement links TRBV11-2 to TRBJ2-2; 7 nucleotides align to TRBD2. Germline V lookup: CDR1 SGHAT, CDR2 FQNNGV. The CDR3 consists of 14 residues. Losses at the gene ends were 5 bases for V and 6 bases for J; bases not matched to a gene: 6. The CDR3 reads CASSPGLDPGELFF. In DNA form, the CDR3 reads TGTGCCAGCAGCCCAGGACTAGATCCCGGGGAGCTGTTTTTT.

V gene TRBV28 combines with J gene TRBJ2-7; perhaps TRBD1 as D (5 bases). The V and J ends lost 2 bases and 6 bases respectively, with 17 bases between them. The CDR3 runs 15 residues. Germline CDR1 MDHEN, CDR2 SYDVKM. The CDR3 sequence is CASSLRPGIYCEQYF. The CDR3 DNA follows: TGTGCCAGCAGTTTACGCCCAGGGATTTACTGCGAGCAGTACTTC.

In its sample, this clonotype was seen many times. This chain joins TRBV28 and TRBJ2-2; maybe TRBD2 (6 bases). Germline CDR1 and CDR2: MDHEN and SYDVKM. The V end lost 3 bases, the J end lost 0 bases, and 20 bases lay between the germline ends. This CDR3 spans 19 amino acids. In DNA form, the CDR3 reads TGTGCCAGCAGTTTGTGGGCTAGCGAAATTGGAGCGAACACCGGGGAGCTGTTTTTT. This encodes CASSLWASEIGANTGELFF. The full variable domain, completed using reference TRBV28 and TRBJ2-2, is DVKVTQSSRYLVKRTGEKVFLECVQDMDHENMFWYRQDPGLGLRLIYFSYDVKMKEKGDIPEGYSVSREKKERFSLILESASTNQTSMYLCASSLWASEIGANTGELFFGEGSRLTVL.

This chain joins TRBV2 and TRBJ2-5, with 7 bases aligning to TRBD2. Germline V gene sequence: CDR1 SNHLY, CDR2 FYNNEI. The CDR3 loop spans 17 amino acids. Losses at the gene ends were 2 bases for V and 2 bases for J; bases not matched to a gene: 11. Here the CDR3 reads CASSEPGEAGLQETQYF. The CDR3 coding sequence is TGTGCCAGCAGTGAACCCGGGGAAGCGGGACTGCAAGAGACCCAGTACTTC.

This clonotype was counted at least ten times. In nucleotides, the CDR3 is TGTGCCAGCAGCACCAACAGGGGGCAAGAGACCCAGTACTTC. Its protein product is CASSTNRGQETQYF. The chain employs TRBV5-4 and TRBJ2-5, with TRBD1 identical over 8 bases. Losses at the gene ends were 4 bases for V and 2 bases for J; bases not matched to a gene: 4. The CDR3 spans 14 residues. Germline V gives CDR1 SGHNT, CDR2 YYREEE (reference sequence).